These 11 T cell receptor beta chains were all obtained from the same sample, sequenced in a study of PD-1 blockade in classical Hodgkin lymphoma (TCRdb year 2020). The library relied on the immunoSEQ multiplex PCR assay. This immuneACCESS table, as held by TCRdb, lists in-frame sequences with V and J called but not all clones. Of the missing ones, under half trace to an unresolved V gene in checked studies; the others have no known cause. The sample table records 25,000 or so clones; 60% to 85% of these occur just once. 2.4% of the sample is held by the ten biggest clonotypes. In light of the paper, this sample's time point label describes: cycle 1 day 1 (C1D1), immediately before nivolumab initiation. Every trial patient had relapsed after autologous stem cell transplantation, and cohorts A, B and C differed in prior brentuximab vedotin exposure. Using a Miltenyi CD4+ T cell isolation kit, CD4+ T cells were purified from thawed PBMCs through magnetic negative selection.

The specimen comprised CD4+ T cells from blood, sampled at baseline. The receptor set was obtained from a human donor with classical Hodgkin lymphoma.

This chain links TRBV6-6 with TRBJ2-7; 11 nucleotides align to TRBD1. V was pared by 6 bases and J by 4 bases, with 8 bases of the junction left unmatched. This CDR3 has 15 residues. Germline loops: CDR1 MNHNY, CDR2 SVGAGI (reference sequence). DNA of the CDR3: TGTGCCAGCAGGCCACGGACAGGGGGCCTATACGAGCAGTACTTC. It translates to CASRPRTGGLYEQYF.

The chain recombines TRBV6-1 with TRBJ1-2, with D possibly TRBD1 on 6 matching bases. The CDR3 covers 13 residues. Germline V gene sequence: CDR1 MNHNS, CDR2 SASEGT. The germline V and J ends were trimmed by 5 bases and 7 bases, with 14 bases remaining between them. The CDR3 protein is CASSPSPGAGYTF. The CDR3 nucleotides are TGTGCCAGCAGTCCCAGCCCGGGGGCTGGCTACACCTTC.

The chain uses TRBV7-6 and TRBJ2-7, with D possibly matching TRBD1 (6 bases). V was pared by 8 bases and J by 0 bases, with 17 bases between. CDR1 is SGHVS, CDR2 FNYEAQ, per germline. This CDR3 spans 15 amino acids. The CDR3 coding sequence is TGTGCCAGCCGGTCTGAGGACAGATACTCCTACGAGCAGTACTTC. Translating it yields CASRSEDRYSYEQYF.

The chain uses TRBV30 and TRBJ1-1, with no clear D. This CDR3 is built from 18 residues. Germline V lookup: CDR1 GTSNPN, CDR2 SVGIG (reference sequence). Trimming cost V 0 bases and J 1 base, with 21 bases left between them. Written as DNA, the CDR3 is TGTGCCTGGAGTGTACGTGGGGTAGGGCTGGATAGGAACACTGAAGCTTTCTTT. Its protein is CAWSVRGVGLDRNTEAFF.

This chain's CDR3 is CASREREISGNTIYF. In DNA form, the CDR3 reads TGTGCCAGCAGGGAGAGAGAGATCTCTGGAAACACCATATATTTT. The V gene is TRBV11-2, the J gene TRBJ1-3, with D uncertain. Germline values: CDR1 SGHAT, CDR2 FQNNGV. V gave up 6 bases and J gave up 0 bases, with 12 bases separating them. The CDR3 covers 15 residues.

The chain uses TRBV11-1 and TRBJ2-1; a weak D match, TRBD1 (6 bases). This CDR3 region has 14 residues. V was pared by 5 bases and J by 4 bases, with 12 bases between. The germline gives CDR1 SGHAT, CDR2 FQDESV (reference sequence). This chain's CDR3 is CASSPRQAYNEQFF. In DNA, the CDR3 is TGTGCCAGCAGCCCAAGACAGGCTTACAATGAGCAGTTCTTC.

This clone came up once. This chain links TRBV5-6 with TRBJ2-5, with a weak D call TRBD2 (7 bases). The ends were cut back, 0 bases at V and 6 bases at J, with 15 bases in the middle. The CDR3 length is 15 residues. Germline assignment: CDR1 SGHDT and CDR2 YYEEEE. The CDR3 DNA follows: TGTGCCAGCAGCTTGGAGGGGGGGGGATCCCAGACCCAGTACTTC. Protein product: CASSLEGGGSQTQYF.

This chain uses TRBV28 with TRBJ2-7; TRBD1 matches at 8 bases. The germline gives CDR1 MDHEN, CDR2 SYDVKM. Germline trimming cut 6 bases from V and 1 base from J; bases unmatched to any gene: 2. This CDR3 has 13 residues. CDR3 bases: TGTGCCAGCAGACAGGGGGGATCCTACGAGCAGTACTTC. Translated, it gives CASRQGGSYEQYF.

The genes are TRBV7-2 and TRBJ2-1, with 12 nucleotides matching TRBD2. The germline CDR1 and CDR2 sequences are SGHTA and FQGNSA. Trimming at V came to 4 bases and at J to 4 bases, leaving 2 bases not matched to a gene. This CDR3 is 15 amino acids long. CDR3 sequence (DNA): TGTGCCAGCAGCTCTCTAGCGGGGGGGTACAATGAGCAGTTCTTC. Translation: CASSSLAGGYNEQFF.

This clone showed up just once. This rearrangement joins TRBV9 to TRBJ2-3; TRBD1 aligns across 9 bases. CDR1 SGDLS and CDR2 YYNGEE come from the germline V gene. The CDR3 totals 15 residues. Trimming took 4 bases from V and 4 from J; bases not matched to a gene: 7. The DNA for the CDR3 is TGTGCCAGCAGCCAAGGGGACAGGGAAGCAGATACGCAGTATTTT. Translating it yields CASSQGDREADTQYF.

The J gene is TRBJ2-5, the V gene TRBV30, with 8 bases fitting TRBD2. Germline V gene sequence: CDR1 GTSNPN, CDR2 SVGIG (reference sequence). V dropped 1 base and J dropped 2; count of bases not matched to a gene: 6. The CDR3 extends over 15 amino acids. The CDR3 DNA reads as TGTGCCTGGAGTGGTGGCGGGGGGCGACAAGAGACCCAGTACTTC. Protein: CAWSGGGGRQETQYF.